This T cell receptor beta chain was found in a study of monozygotic twins with inflammatory bowel disease. Points from the study as a whole: Sharing of clonotypes with others was lower in IBD patients than in healthy twins, and this was especially so with disease activity. Differences in immunosuppressive treatment may have been a source of added variability in patient repertoires.

On this clonotype: Antigen: not known.

The CDR3 runs to 11 residues. The germline CDR1 and CDR2 sequences are SGHRS and YFSETQ. Per-sample cDNA came from eight separate reactions. The template-switching step introduced UMIs that carried a 6-nucleotide sample barcode. TCRdb re-called the 5' RACE reads; every CDR3 protein appears as one record, without DNA. Found here are around 230,000 distinct CDR3 sequences; the top ten clones hold roughly 1.5%. The V call is TRBV5-1, the J call TRBJ2-2. This clonotype was sampled from a human donor with ulcerative colitis or Crohn's disease, or a healthy co-twin of an affected twin (not recorded which). Sequences were obtained from blood. CDR3 loop: CASNSAGELFF.